One sample yielded the 16 T cell receptor beta chains listed below, sequenced in a study of response to subunit inactivated influenza vaccine listed by TCRdb under 2018. The library came from RT-PCR. Sequencing relied on an Illumina HiSeq 2500. TCRdb itself trimmed the public reads at Q25 with fastp, ran MiXCR and retained productive beta chains. Rows with a matching CDR3 protein are joined into one entry that keeps the most common DNA and genes. The table for this sample lists 500,000 to 550,000 distinct CDR3 sequences; less than 25% of them were counted only once. The ten most abundant clones make up roughly 2.8% of the sample. The same data also contributed to another study, on T cells expressing NK-cell markers. The second study also describes: The TCR beta cDNA libraries were made using 5'RACE template switching, a step that added both a universal primer site and unique molecular identifiers.

Sample: CD4+ T cells sorted from PBMCs, taken 11 to 12 days after vaccination. The receptors were gathered from a man between 50 and 59 years old who received an inactivated influenza vaccine. Donor details come from another sample of the same person, matched by shared clones.

The rearrangement uses TRBV19 and TRBJ2-2; 7 bases map to TRBD2. This CDR3 has 16 residues. The germline V gene encodes CDR1 LNHDA and CDR2 SQIVND (reference sequence). V lost 5 bases and J lost 3; bases outside the gene matches: 9. The CDR3 DNA follows: TGTGCCAGTAGTGTTACTGCGGGAGCCGACACCGGGGAGCTGTTTTTT. Translation gives CASSVTAGADTGELFF.

V usage is TRBV7-2 and J usage is TRBJ2-1; 7 bases fit TRBD1. This CDR3 is built from 16 residues. The V and J ends lost 2 bases and 3 bases, in that order; junction bases with no gene match: 7. Germline CDR1 and CDR2: SGHTA and FQGNSA. This chain's CDR3 is CASSLLQGSGYNEQFF. The CDR3 bases are TGTGCCAGCAGCTTACTACAGGGGAGCGGCTACAATGAGCAGTTCTTC.

The J gene is TRBJ1-3, the V gene TRBV7-2; D possibly corresponds to TRBD1 (5 bases). CDR3 length: 13 residues. With 5 bases removed from V and 4 bases from J, the gap between germline ends came to 9 bases. The germline gives CDR1 SGHTA, CDR2 FQGNSA. The CDR3 sequence: CASSQGLGNTIYF. In DNA, the CDR3 is TGTGCCAGCAGCCAGGGACTGGGAAACACCATATATTTT.

This clonotype was detected only a few times. The gene calls are TRBV11-2 and TRBJ1-4; a weak D match, TRBD1 (6 bases). V dropped 4 bases and J dropped 7 bases, with 16 bases sitting between them. This CDR3 is 15 amino acids long. Germline V gene lookup returns CDR1 SGHAT and CDR2 FQNNGV. In DNA form, the CDR3 reads TGTGCCAGCAGCTACCGGACAGTCTTGGTTGAAAAACTGTTTTTT. This codes for CASSYRTVLVEKLFF.

In this sample, this clonotype turned up a few times. V gene TRBV11-2 combines with J gene TRBJ2-5; D call uncertain. Germline V CDR1 and CDR2: SGHAT, FQNNGV. The V and J ends lost 1 base and 5 bases respectively, with 14 bases between them. This CDR3 is 15 amino acids long. In DNA, the CDR3 is TGTGCCAGCAGCTTAGTGCAGGAGCAAGTGGAGACCCAGTACTTC. Amino acid sequence: CASSLVQEQVETQYF.

The genes are TRBV5-6 and TRBJ2-5; maybe TRBD1 (6 bases). Per the germline V gene, CDR1 is SGHDT and CDR2 is YYEEEE. The V and J ends lost 4 bases and 4 bases respectively, with 11 bases between them. This CDR3 spans 13 amino acids. CDR3 sequence (DNA): TGTGCCAGCAGCGATACAGGGCTAGAGACCCAGTACTTC. Protein product: CASSDTGLETQYF.

This clonotype was counted only a few times. The chain employs TRBV28 and TRBJ2-7; TRBD2 might be the D (5 bases). The CDR3 sequence is 19 residues long. CDR1 MDHEN and CDR2 SYDVKM come from the germline V gene. The germline V and J ends were trimmed by 3 bases and 0 bases, with 24 bases remaining between them. This CDR3 is CASSLSPTWRHYGSYEQYF. CDR3 nucleotides: TGTGCCAGCAGTTTGTCCCCCACGTGGAGGCACTACGGCTCCTACGAGCAGTACTTC.

The chain combines TRBV27 with TRBJ2-7; possibly TRBD2 for D (5 bases). CDR3 size: 15 residues. V was shortened by 8 bases and J by 2 bases, with 19 bases between the two germline ends. CDR1 is MNHEY, CDR2 SMNVEV, per germline (reference sequence). The CDR3 nucleotides read TGTGCCAGCGTTTGGCGAAGAGAGGGTACCTACGAGCAGTACTTC. It encodes CASVWRREGTYEQYF.

Only a few counts were recorded for this clonotype. The V gene is TRBV19, the J gene TRBJ2-7; D possibly corresponds to TRBD1 (6 bases). The CDR3 consists of 15 residues. Germline CDR1 LNHDA, CDR2 SQIVND (reference sequence). V lost 5 bases to trimming and J lost 6 bases, with 20 bases between them. The CDR3 bases are TGTGCCAGTAGTTCCCAGGGGACCCGAACCGCCGAGCAGTACTTC. Encoded protein: CASSSQGTRTAEQYF.

As to this clonotype: Its ends do not fully match the called genes, so a read error is possible. J is TRBJ2-5 and V is TRBV5-1; TRBD2 matches at 13 bases. Per germline, CDR1 SGHRS and CDR2 YFSETQ. The CDR3 consists of 15 residues. As DNA, the CDR3 is TGTGCCAGCAGTTTGACTAGCGGGGGGCAAGAGACCCAGTACTTC. Translating gives CASSLTSGGQETQYF.

This clonotype has more than one count but fewer than ten. V and J are TRBV7-2 and TRBJ1-6; D gene ambiguous. Germline assignment: CDR1 SGHTA and CDR2 FQGNSA. V lost 0 bases to trimming and J lost 6 bases, with 9 bases between them. The CDR3 runs to 15 residues. The chain's CDR3 is CASSLAYNSNSPLHF. For the CDR3, the DNA is TGTGCCAGCAGCTTAGCGTATAACAGTAATTCACCCCTCCACTTT.

The chain uses TRBV7-2 and TRBJ1-6, with unresolved D. This CDR3 contains 13 residues. V lost 7 bases and J 2 bases, leaving 6 bases between the germline ends. Germline V gene data show CDR1 as SGHTA and CDR2 as FQGNSA. CDR3 loop: CASTRTYNSPLHF. Written as DNA, the CDR3 is TGTGCCAGCACCAGGACCTATAATTCACCCCTCCACTTT.

This clonotype was observed a handful of times. The chain couples TRBV28 to TRBJ2-2, with D uncertain. The ends were cut back, 7 bases at V and 2 bases at J, with 14 bases in the middle. CDR1 is MDHEN, CDR2 SYDVKM, per germline. This CDR3 has 15 amino acids. The CDR3: CASTRRLANTGELFF. The CDR3 region has the DNA TGTGCCAGCACAAGGCGGTTGGCCAACACCGGGGAGCTGTTTTTT.

This clonotype has at least ten counts. J is TRBJ2-1 and V is TRBV5-1, with D maybe TRBD2 (5 bases). CDR1 and CDR2 (germline): SGHRS, YFSETQ. CDR3 size: 14 residues. V shed 0 bases and J shed 8 bases, with 12 bases lying between them. The CDR3 sequence is CASSLEPSLHEQFF. The CDR3 bases are TGCGCCAGCAGCTTGGAGCCTAGCCTCCATGAGCAGTTCTTC.

This clonotype appeared a few times. This chain connects TRBV12-3 or TRBV12-4 to TRBJ2-7; D is undetermined. V dropped 5 bases and J dropped 4 bases, with 18 bases sitting between them. This CDR3 spans 15 amino acids. This CDR3 is CASSPDPDGPYEQYF. CDR3 in DNA: TGTGCCAGCAGTCCCGACCCCGACGGTCCTTACGAGCAGTACTTC.

This chain links TRBV4-2 with TRBJ2-7; 9 bases match TRBD2. The germline V gene has CDR1 LGHNA and CDR2 YNFKEQ. The CDR3 consists of 16 residues. The trim removed 3 bases at V and 4 bases at J, leaving 10 bases unmatched. The CDR3 region is CASSHDSGSGVYEQYF. As DNA, the CDR3 is TGTGCCAGCAGCCATGATAGCGGGAGTGGGGTATACGAGCAGTACTTC.